This T cell receptor beta chain stems from a study of T cell repertoires in cytomegalovirus infection. Study details: HLA-C-restricted CMV epitopes, recently identified, and well-studied HLA-B-restricted ones were used by the study. Study observations and caveats: HLA-C-restricted CMV-specific TCR beta clonotypes were dominant in the ex vivo response.

About this clonotype: Its antigen is unidentified.

One entry per CDR3 protein results from TCRdb running MiXCR on the reads. The sample consists of 750,000 to 900,000 distinct CDR3 sequences, roughly 29% of them appearing once. The germline V and J ends were trimmed by 1 base and 2 bases, with 9 bases remaining between them. The CDR3 consists of 14 residues. CDR1 SEHNR and CDR2 FQNEAQ come from the germline V gene (reference sequence). The chain employs TRBV7-9 and TRBJ2-7, with TRBD1 as a possible D gene (6 bases). The sequence came from a human donor in good health (CMV status not recorded). Some clones in this sample may be carry-over from other donors' samples. The source was cultured CD8+ T cells from PBMCs, collected from culture after CMV antigen stimulation. The CDR3 DNA is TGTGCCAGCAGCTTAGGGGACAATCCCTACGAGCAGTACGTC. This gives the protein CASSLGDNPYEQYV.